This T cell receptor beta chain was profiled in a study of CD8+ T cells in alopecia areata. Findings of the study overall: For baseline CD8+ expansion, any link to response stays uncertain with one nonresponder.

Turning to this clone: The antigen is undetermined.

Treatment reported: oral pan-JAK inhibitor, 5-10 mg twice daily. Collected material from alopecia areata patients comprised lesional scalp punch biopsies and peripheral blood. It was cDNA, reverse transcribed from extracted RNA, that served as the sequencing template. Data came from immunoSEQ multiplex PCR; TCRdb stores just in-frame clones and leaves some out. In the table there are a few hundred thousand clones, more than 45% of which are singletons. The germline gives CDR1 SGHRS, CDR2 YFSETQ. This CDR3 has 16 amino acids. V lost 5 bases to trimming and J lost 1 base; unmatched junction nucleotides: 10.

Specimen: CD4+ T cells sorted from blood, collected at week 4, from a patient treated with tofacitinib. The TCR comes from a human donor with alopecia areata. This sequence joins TRBV5-1 and TRBJ2-7, with 9 positions matching TRBD1. CDR3 DNA: TGCGCCAGCAGTTCGGAGGGGACAGGGTTTTCCTACGAGCAGTACTTC. This translates into CASSSEGTGFSYEQYF. Complete variable domain (other parts from reference TRBV5-1 and TRBJ2-7): KAGVTQTPRYLIKTRGQQVTLSCSPISGHRSVSWYQQTPGQGLQFLFEYFSETQRNKGNFPGRFSGRQFSNSRSEMNVSTLELGDSALYLCASSSEGTGFSYEQYFGPGTRLTVT.